This T cell receptor (beta chain) derives from a study of T cells in Graves' hyperthyroidism and ophthalmopathy (dated by TCRdb to between 2018 and 2020). About the investigation overall: Peripheral blood samples were taken at initial diagnosis, before any treatment was given. To identify TCR V-J signatures that set the groups apart, the researchers used a discovery cohort of 90 to 100 patients, made up of 40 to 45 with Graves' ophthalmopathy and 57 with stable Graves' hyperthyroidism. An independent validation cohort of about 19 hyperthyroidism patients and some 15 patients who later progressed to ophthalmopathy tested prospective prediction of ophthalmopathy. The roughly 99 discovery patients were divided at random into training and test sets in a 7:3 ratio. Thyroid tissue and blood T-cell repertoires from roughly 6 Graves' hyperthyroidism patients were also compared in the study. After blood sampling, hyperthyroidism patients were treated with methimazole at a starting dose of 30 mg daily, and ophthalmopathy patients were treated with high-dose intravenous methylprednisolone. The paper describes TCR Vbeta CDR3 sequencing of fewer than 150 peripheral blood samples, made up of some 40 ophthalmopathy patients, approximately 73 hyperthyroidism patients and 17 progressor patients.

Graves' hyperthyroidism was defined as stable when no progression to ophthalmopathy occurred over 18 months of follow-up. Hyperthyroidism patients were newly diagnosed, had a disease duration of under 2 months, and were aged 18 to 65 years. The study excluded patients with uncontrolled infections, other autoimmune diseases, pregnancy or lactation. Clinical symptoms, serum thyroxine and TRAb, thyroid ultrasound, and orbital computed tomography formed the basis for the diagnoses. PBMCs were separated from 8 to 10 ml of fresh peripheral blood using Ficoll-Paque density gradient centrifugation. Total RNA was extracted with Trizol reagent, and quality was checked on an Agilent 2100 Bioanalyzer. From cysteine to phenylalanine, the CDR3 is 14 amino acids long. Only the CDR3 DNA is retained, 42 bases long and in frame from the first base. Via the germline V gene (reference sequence), CDR1 is DFQATT and CDR2 SNEGSKA. The V end gives up 3 bases and the J end 3 bases, leaving 8 bases in the junction not matched to a gene.

The TCR beta CDR3 regions were amplified from RNA transcripts. The first round of RT-PCR for the TCR CDR3 was performed with the HTBI primer set and the Qiagen OneStep RT-PCR kit. Libraries were constructed in a second round of multiplex PCR, after which size selection and purification were performed. Sequencing of the libraries was done on an Illumina HiSeq2000 using paired-end 100 bp reads. The source study handled its data this way. SOAPnuke was used to process the raw data, throwing out any read that contained adapters or uncalled bases, had a mean Phred below 15, or lacked an exact constant-primer or identifier match. High-quality paired reads were merged with COPE v1.2.5, and unique nucleotide sequences were defined as clonotypes. MiTCR v1.1 was used to align clonotypes to the IMGT TRBV, TRBD and TRBJ reference segments. Only V-J combinations with frequency above 0.0001, covering 99.2% of repertoires, were analysed. The TCS score was defined as the ratio of F50 (clonal expansion) to E x V (chaos), calculated using BLOSUM62-based TCRdist between CDR3 peptides within each V-J. Welch's t-statistics and random forest reduced 514 V-J features to 10 to 15, which were used in a naive Bayes classifier (R e1071). Using fastp trimming at Q25 and MiXCR clonotype assembly, TCRdb reanalyzed the public sequencing data and kept in-frame beta chains. Merged by CDR3 protein, the rows form single entries marked with the most common genes and DNA. The V and J calls follow TCRdb's processing rather than the paper's. This sample gives under 700,000 distinct CDR3 sequences in total; 16% of them show up just once. The ten largest clones take up approximately 20% of the sample.

This clonotype was detected ten times or more. This receptor's antigen is unknown. No quality values exist for individual bases; no much larger clone is one base distant. The full study reports these points: During validation, the model predicted progression to ophthalmopathy a median of about 5.9 months ahead of onset, with approximately 70% sensitivity and 72.22% specificity. Most expanded thyroid clonotypes (frequency above 0.001) were also found in blood, which suggests that blood repertoires may mirror thyroid immune responses. A model built on a 13 V-J signature distinguished ophthalmopathy from stable hyperthyroidism, reaching about 88% sensitivity and 81.08% specificity in cross-validation and 80%/75% in testing. Sample size was not statistically predetermined, and blinding of investigators to group allocation was not performed.

Sequencing was carried out using blood. Recombination joined TRBV20-1 with TRBJ2-7; TRBD1 matches 7 bases in the middle. The origin of this receptor is a woman aged 18 to 35 with Graves' hyperthyroidism. The CDR3 protein: CSASFAGGVYEQYF. The nucleotides are TGCAGTGCTAGCTTCGCAGGGGGAGTCTACGAGCAGTACTTC.